The rows below give T cell receptor beta chains drawn from one sample of a study of T-cell reconstitution after alpha-beta-depleted transplantation in children. One entry per CDR3 protein, called by TCRdb with MiXCR from the PCR reads. The sample shows 250,000 to 300,000 distinct CDR3 sequences, 9.5% to 10% of them seen only once. Sequencing was performed on PBMCs from the stem cell graft donor, taken from the stem cell graft. These receptors were collected from a human donor who donated a stem cell graft to a child with SCID. The CDR3 runs from the conserved cysteine through the conserved F or W. The D gene is left open where the match is weak. Some rows have no size entry. The others give once, few or many, or a class for an expanded clone.

V gene	clone size	J gene	D gene	CDR3 DNA	CDR3 protein
TRBV20-1	few	TRBJ2-1	.	TGCAGTGCCCCTGGGGTAATTGAGCAGTTCTTC	CSAPGVIEQFF
TRBV7-9	.	TRBJ2-1	.	TGTGCCAGCAGCTTAGCACGGTGGGATGAGCAGTTCTTC	CASSLARWDEQFF
TRBV3-1	many	TRBJ2-1	TRBD1	TGTGCCAGCAGCCAAGATGGGACAGGGGCGAGAATCTTC	CASSQDGTGARIF
TRBV12-3/TRBV12-4	.	TRBJ2-1	.	TGTGCCAGCAGTCCACGGGGGGAGCAGTTCTTC	CASSPRGEQFF
TRBV4-1	few	TRBJ1-4	.	TGCGCCAGCAGTTCCGATTTGGGGGGTGAAAAACTGTTTTTT	CASSSDLGGEKLFF
TRBV2	.	TRBJ1-4	.	TGTGCCAGCAGAGCACGACAGTCAACTAATGAAAAACTGTTTTTT	CASRARQSTNEKLFF
TRBV25-1	few	TRBJ1-2	.	TGTGCCAGCAGTGACCCGTCGGGCGTGAACTATGGCTACACCTTC	CASSDPSGVNYGYTF
TRBV12-3/TRBV12-4	.	TRBJ2-7	TRBD2	TGTGCCAGCAGTCGGACTAGCGGGGGAACCTACGAGCAGTACTTC	CASSRTSGGTYEQYF
TRBV4-1	.	TRBJ2-2	.	TGCGCCAGCTCGATTCTAATTACAGGGACCGGGGAGCTGTTTTTT	CASSILITGTGELFF
TRBV25-1	many	TRBJ1-5	.	TGTGCCAGCGACGGGGGGTTTCAGCCCCAGCATTTT	CASDGGFQPQHF
TRBV12-3/TRBV12-4	many	TRBJ2-3	TRBD1	TGTGCCAGCAGAATTACAGGGGGTACGCAGTATTTT	CASRITGGTQYF
TRBV20-1	.	TRBJ2-7	.	TGCAGTGCTAAAGGGGACAACTACGAGCAGTACTTC	CSAKGDNYEQYF
TRBV4-2	many	TRBJ2-3	TRBD2	TGTGCCAGCAGCCTCACTAGCGGGGGGGCAGGCGATACGCAGTATTTT	CASSLTSGGAGDTQYF
TRBV12-3/TRBV12-4	few	TRBJ2-7	.	TGTGCCAGCAGTTTGGAGCTTGGCAGAGCCTACGAGCAGTACTTC	CASSLELGRAYEQYF
TRBV27	.	TRBJ2-7	TRBD1	TGTGCCAGCAGTGGGACAGCCTCCACCTACGAGCAGTACTTC	CASSGTASTYEQYF
TRBV19	.	TRBJ2-1	TRBD1	TGTGCCAGTAGTCACAGGGGGCTGGGCAATGAGCAGTTCTTC	CASSHRGLGNEQFF
TRBV12-3/TRBV12-4	many	TRBJ2-3	TRBD2	TGTGCCAGCACCTGGACTAGCGGGGGCAGGGATACGCAGTATTTT	CASTWTSGGRDTQYF
TRBV7-9	.	TRBJ2-4	TRBD1	TGTGCCAGCAGCGGCCGGGACAGGGTCGTGACCAAAAACATTCAGTACTTC	CASSGRDRVVTKNIQYF
TRBV2	many	TRBJ1-5	.	TGTGCCAGCAGTGAAAAGGGTGGCGTTAGCAATCAGCCCCAGCATTTT	CASSEKGGVSNQPQHF
TRBV29-1	few	TRBJ2-5	.	TGCAGCGCCCGGAGGGGGGGAGAGACCCAGTACTTC	CSARRGGETQYF
TRBV15	.	TRBJ2-1	TRBD2	TGTGCCACCAGCAGAGATATTAGCGGGGGGGCTCCTGAGCAGTTCTTC	CATSRDISGGAPEQFF
TRBV6-1	few	TRBJ2-7	.	TGTGCCAGCAGTGTGACACGGGCCTACGAGCAGTACTTC	CASSVTRAYEQYF
TRBV2	.	TRBJ1-2	.	TGTGCCAGCAGTGAAGATACAGGAAGAGGCTACACCTTC	CASSEDTGRGYTF
TRBV9	.	TRBJ2-1	TRBD2	TGTGCCAGCAGCGCGACCAGCGGGGGGGCCGATGAGCAGTTCTTC	CASSATSGGADEQFF
TRBV3-1	.	TRBJ1-2	TRBD1	TGTGCCAGCAGCCAAGATTCGGCAGGGGGGTATGGCTACACCTTC	CASSQDSAGGYGYTF
TRBV20-1	.	TRBJ2-7	TRBD1	TGCAGTGCTAGAGATCTTGCTACATCCCGGGACAGTATCCCCTACGAGCAGTACTTC	CSARDLATSRDSIPYEQYF
TRBV12-3/TRBV12-4	.	TRBJ2-5	TRBD2	TGTGCCAGCAGCAAACTAGCGGGGGGAGAGACCCAGTACTTC	CASSKLAGGETQYF
TRBV5-1	few	TRBJ2-1	TRBD2	TGCGCCAGCAGCTTGGGCAAAGGACTAGCGGGACACAATGAGCAGTTCTTC	CASSLGKGLAGHNEQFF
TRBV20-1	.	TRBJ1-1	.	TGCAGTGCGCTCCCGGGAGACACTGAAGCTTTCTTT	CSALPGDTEAFF
TRBV5-1	.	TRBJ1-3	.	TGCGCCAGCAGCTTGTCCGGGACTAGATTTGGAAACACCATATATTTT	CASSLSGTRFGNTIYF
TRBV7-2	.	TRBJ1-6	.	TGTGCCAGCAGCTTAGGGTTCAGCCTGAATTCACCCCTCAACTTT	CASSLGFSLNSPLNF
TRBV10-3	.	TRBJ2-1	.	TGTGCCATCAGTGAGTCCTCAGATGTCAATGAGCAGTTCTTC	CAISESSDVNEQFF
TRBV3-1	.	TRBJ1-3	TRBD1	TGTGCCAGCAGCGACAGGGTGGTGTCTGGAAACACCATATATTTT	CASSDRVVSGNTIYF
TRBV20-1	.	TRBJ1-1	.	TGCAGTGCTCCCAGAGAAGCAAGCTACACTGAAGCTTTCTTT	CSAPREASYTEAFF
TRBV12-3/TRBV12-4	few	TRBJ2-1	.	TGTGCCAGCAGTCCCGACACTAACTCCTACAATGAGCAGTTCTTC	CASSPDTNSYNEQFF